This is a list of T cell receptor beta chains from one sample in a study of cytomegalovirus exposure and HLA in healthy donors. Sequencing used immunoSEQ multiplex PCR; TCRdb keeps in-frame clones, though not all of them. Seen here are around 240,000 clones, around 80% observed once, and the top ten hold 5% to 6%. Input material: PBMCs. These receptors came from a woman between 40 and 55 years old in good health and CMV-seropositive. The CDR3 runs from the conserved cysteine through the conserved F or W. The order of the fields is clone size, V gene, CDR3 length, J gene, D gene, CDR3 protein, CDR3 DNA. D genes are given only for firm matches. Size values are once, few and many counts, or a class for expanded clones, and some rows have none.

clone size: -
V gene: TRBV10-3
CDR3 length: 15
J gene: TRBJ2-1
D gene: TRBD1
CDR3 protein: CAISENRGDPSKQFF
CDR3 DNA: TGTGCCATCAGTGAGAACAGGGGGGACCCTAGTAAGCAGTTCTTC

clone size: -
V gene: TRBV25-1
CDR3 length: 14
J gene: TRBJ1-1
D gene: -
CDR3 protein: CASSVRGMNTEAFF
CDR3 DNA: TGTGCCAGCAGTGTAAGGGGCATGAACACTGAAGCTTTCTTT

clone size: -
V gene: TRBV9
CDR3 length: 13
J gene: TRBJ2-5
D gene: -
CDR3 protein: CASSRGGVETQYF
CDR3 DNA: TGTGCCAGCAGCAGGGGGGGGGTAGAGACCCAGTACTTC

clone size: -
V gene: TRBV4-3
CDR3 length: 13
J gene: TRBJ1-1
D gene: -
CDR3 protein: CASSQERWTEAFF
CDR3 DNA: TGCGCCAGCAGCCAAGAACGGTGGACTGAAGCTTTCTTT

clone size: -
V gene: TRBV11-2
CDR3 length: 15
J gene: TRBJ2-7
D gene: TRBD2
CDR3 protein: CASSYPSGGWGEQYF
CDR3 DNA: TGTGCCAGCAGCTACCCTAGCGGGGGGTGGGGCGAGCAGTACTTC

clone size: -
V gene: TRBV6-1
CDR3 length: 13
J gene: TRBJ1-1
D gene: -
CDR3 protein: CASSAEQETEAFF
CDR3 DNA: TGTGCCAGCAGTGCCGAACAGGAGACTGAAGCTTTCTTT

clone size: once
V gene: TRBV7-2
CDR3 length: 14
J gene: TRBJ2-5
D gene: -
CDR3 protein: CASSIGSSHDRQYF
CDR3 DNA: TGTGCCAGCAGCATAGGGAGCTCTCACGACCGCCAGTACTTC

clone size: once
V gene: TRBV19
CDR3 length: 13
J gene: TRBJ2-7
D gene: TRBD1
CDR3 protein: CASSPDREHEQYF
CDR3 DNA: TGTGCCAGTAGTCCCGACAGGGAACACGAGCAGTACTTC

clone size: few
V gene: TRBV6-1
CDR3 length: 11
J gene: TRBJ2-7
D gene: -
CDR3 protein: CASRQGYEQYF
CDR3 DNA: TGTGCCAGCAGACAGGGTTACGAGCAGTACTTC

clone size: -
V gene: TRBV29-1
CDR3 length: 11
J gene: TRBJ1-2
D gene: -
CDR3 protein: CSVGGVYGYTF
CDR3 DNA: TGCAGCGTTGGGGGGGTCTATGGCTACACCTTC

clone size: -
V gene: TRBV5-1
CDR3 length: 13
J gene: TRBJ2-7
D gene: TRBD1
CDR3 protein: CASSFDRGYEQYF
CDR3 DNA: TGCGCCAGCAGCTTCGACAGGGGCTACGAGCAGTACTTC

clone size: -
V gene: TRBV29-1
CDR3 length: 11
J gene: TRBJ2-7
D gene: -
CDR3 protein: CSVGEGDEQYF
CDR3 DNA: TGCAGCGTTGGTGAGGGGGACGAGCAGTACTTC

clone size: -
V gene: TRBV19
CDR3 length: 17
J gene: TRBJ2-7
D gene: TRBD2
CDR3 protein: CASSILLGAGGPYEQYF
CDR3 DNA: TGTGCCAGTAGTATCTTACTGGGCGCGGGAGGGCCGTACGAGCAGTACTTC

clone size: -
V gene: TRBV4-3
CDR3 length: 15
J gene: TRBJ2-1
D gene: -
CDR3 protein: CASSQDSLARSEQFF
CDR3 DNA: TGCGCCAGCAGCCAAGATTCTCTAGCGAGGTCTGAGCAGTTCTTC

clone size: -
V gene: TRBV5-5
CDR3 length: 15
J gene: TRBJ2-2
D gene: TRBD2
CDR3 protein: CASSLLASGSGELFF
CDR3 DNA: TGTGCCAGCAGCCTCCTGGCTAGCGGGAGCGGGGAGCTGTTTTTT

clone size: -
V gene: TRBV11-3
CDR3 length: 18
J gene: TRBJ2-2
D gene: TRBD1
CDR3 protein: CASSLDGTGDFNTGELFF
CDR3 DNA: TGTGCCAGCAGCTTAGATGGGACAGGGGATTTTAACACCGGGGAGCTGTTTTTT

clone size: -
V gene: TRBV7-2
CDR3 length: 15
J gene: TRBJ1-1
D gene: TRBD1
CDR3 protein: CASRARTGENTEAFF
CDR3 DNA: TGTGCCAGCAGAGCCAGGACAGGGGAGAACACTGAAGCTTTCTTT

clone size: -
V gene: TRBV6-1
CDR3 length: 12
J gene: TRBJ1-6
D gene: -
CDR3 protein: CASSEAAAALHF
CDR3 DNA: TGTGCCAGCAGTGAAGCTGCAGCGGCCCTCCACTTT

clone size: -
V gene: TRBV19
CDR3 length: 13
J gene: TRBJ2-7
D gene: -
CDR3 protein: CASSMASAYEQYF
CDR3 DNA: TGTGCCAGTAGTATGGCGTCAGCGTACGAGCAGTACTTC

clone size: -
V gene: TRBV6-5
CDR3 length: 14
J gene: TRBJ2-7
D gene: -
CDR3 protein: CASSRGHGRGEQYF
CDR3 DNA: TGTGCCAGCAGTCGTGGACACGGCCGTGGCGAGCAGTACTTC

clone size: -
V gene: TRBV4-3
CDR3 length: 16
J gene: TRBJ1-5
D gene: -
CDR3 protein: CASRDRQHYSNQPQHF
CDR3 DNA: TGCGCCAGCAGGGACCGACAGCATTATAGCAATCAGCCCCAGCATTTT

clone size: -
V gene: TRBV7-8
CDR3 length: 14
J gene: TRBJ2-3
D gene: -
CDR3 protein: CASSPLTSTDTQYF
CDR3 DNA: TGTGCCAGCAGCCCCCTTACTAGCACAGATACGCAGTATTTT

clone size: few
V gene: TRBV6-1
CDR3 length: 12
J gene: TRBJ2-7
D gene: -
CDR3 protein: CASTIRSYEQYF
CDR3 DNA: TGTGCCAGCACCATCCGGTCCTACGAGCAGTACTTC

clone size: -
V gene: TRBV7-9
CDR3 length: 12
J gene: TRBJ2-7
D gene: -
CDR3 protein: CASKQDSYEQYF
CDR3 DNA: TGTGCCAGCAAACAGGACTCCTACGAGCAGTACTTC

clone size: -
V gene: TRBV30
CDR3 length: 15
J gene: TRBJ1-6
D gene: -
CDR3 protein: CACLNEAIGNSPLHF
CDR3 DNA: TGTGCCTGCCTCAACGAGGCAATTGGTAATTCACCCCTCCACTTT

clone size: -
V gene: TRBV18
CDR3 length: 16
J gene: TRBJ2-7
D gene: TRBD2
CDR3 protein: CASSPLPSGSSYEQYF
CDR3 DNA: TGTGCCAGCTCACCACTTCCTAGCGGGAGCTCCTACGAGCAGTACTTC

clone size: -
V gene: TRBV5-1
CDR3 length: 16
J gene: TRBJ2-3
D gene: -
CDR3 protein: CASSYSSGSSTDTQYF
CDR3 DNA: TGCGCCAGCAGCTACTCCAGCGGGTCTAGCACAGATACGCAGTATTTT

clone size: few
V gene: TRBV4-1
CDR3 length: 12
J gene: TRBJ1-1
D gene: -
CDR3 protein: CASSQVAARAFF
CDR3 DNA: TGCGCCAGCAGCCAAGTCGCCGCGAGGGCTTTCTTT

clone size: -
V gene: TRBV6-1
CDR3 length: 15
J gene: TRBJ1-3
D gene: -
CDR3 protein: CASSLQGSSGNTIYF
CDR3 DNA: TGTGCCAGCAGTTTGCAGGGAAGCTCTGGAAACACCATATATTTT

clone size: -
V gene: TRBV7-6
CDR3 length: 16
J gene: TRBJ2-1
D gene: TRBD2
CDR3 protein: CASSSRPSGGILEQFF
CDR3 DNA: TGTGCCAGCAGCTCCCGCCCTAGCGGGGGGATACTTGAGCAGTTCTTC

clone size: -
V gene: TRBV7-2
CDR3 length: 14
J gene: TRBJ2-1
D gene: TRBD1
CDR3 protein: CASSADRVGNEQFF
CDR3 DNA: TGTGCCAGCAGCGCAGACAGGGTGGGGAATGAGCAGTTCTTC

clone size: -
V gene: TRBV6-6
CDR3 length: 13
J gene: TRBJ1-2
D gene: TRBD1
CDR3 protein: CASTLGQGGGYTF
CDR3 DNA: TGTGCCAGCACCCTGGGACAGGGCGGGGGCTACACCTTC